This T cell receptor (beta chain) was obtained from a study of early T cells in non-severe SARS-CoV-2 infection (dated by TCRdb to the early 2020s). Regarding the study in general: Because TCR sequencing relied on bulk RNA taken from unsorted whole blood, pairing of alpha and beta chains was not possible.

The library was produced with 5' RACE. Sequencing used a NextSeq 500. The TCR library protocol attached unique molecular identifiers to individual cDNA molecules to correct for sequencing error and PCR bias. TCR alpha and beta chains were both sequenced, and the abundances of alpha and beta sequences in each sample were closely correlated with each other. Under the source paper's analysis protocol: Decombinator V4 was used to perform V gene, J gene and CDR3 annotation of TCR sequences. Expanded TCRs were defined as changing significantly between any two time points under a Poisson model with p below 0.0001. TCR abundances were normalised to the total number of TCRs sequenced per sample and were expressed as counts per million. MAIT TCRs were defined by TRAV1-2 paired with TRAJ12, TRAJ20 or TRAJ33, and iNKT TCRs by TRAV10 paired with TRAJ18. A search of VDJdb, accessed on 1 November 2021, was run for TCRs annotated to CMV, EBV and SARS-CoV-2, with TCRs annotated for multiple antigens excluded. The public reads were run again by TCRdb, first through fastp at Q25 and then through MiXCR, and only productive beta chains were kept. Rows with one shared CDR3 protein collapse into an entry with the most common genes and DNA. TCRdb's processing, not the authors', yielded these V and J calls. This sample is represented by tens of thousands of distinct CDR3 sequences; roughly 5.7% of them were singletons. Of the sample, under 6% is held by the ten largest clones.

The study was a case-control design nested within a healthcare worker cohort in London, UK, with weekly nasopharyngeal swab PCR tests and blood sampling. Healthcare workers were recruited between 23 and 31 March 2020, during the week of the UK lockdown, and were followed weekly for up to about 15 weeks. General conclusions and limits of the study: VDJdb matching was skewed toward anti-spike CD8 responses, so virus-specific expansions were likely underestimated and private and CD4 specificities were missed.

Based on the germline V gene (reference sequence), the CDR1 and CDR2 sequences are WNHNN and SYGVQD. The CDR3 contains 15 residues, cysteine and phenylalanine counted. The read is trimmed to its CDR3 DNA, 45 bases read in frame from base 1. The junction carries 11 bases between V and J, which are trimmed by 5 bases and 0 bases respectively. At least ten counts were recorded for this clonotype. No antigen is known for it. No much larger clone exists at a distance of one base, and base qualities are not known. Sequenced material: whole blood. The receptor was derived from an adult who was a healthcare worker with PCR-confirmed SARS-CoV-2 infection or an uninfected control (not recorded which). The chain couples TRBV10-1 to TRBJ2-1, and possibly TRBD2, on 6 matching bases. CDR3 reads: CASSQSGHSYNEQFF. The DNA sequence follows: TGCGCCAGCAGTCAAAGCGGGCACTCCTACAATGAGCAGTTCTTC.